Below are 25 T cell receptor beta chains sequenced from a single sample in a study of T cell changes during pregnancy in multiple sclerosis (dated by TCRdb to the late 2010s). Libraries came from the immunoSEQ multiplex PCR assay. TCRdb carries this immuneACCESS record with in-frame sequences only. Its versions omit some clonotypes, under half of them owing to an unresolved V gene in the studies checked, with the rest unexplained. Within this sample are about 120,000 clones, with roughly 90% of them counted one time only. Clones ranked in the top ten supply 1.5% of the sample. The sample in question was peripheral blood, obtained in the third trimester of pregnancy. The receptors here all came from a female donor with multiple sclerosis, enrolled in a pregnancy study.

CDR3 protein: CASSSGQPNLNEKLFF. CDR3 nucleotide sequence: TGTGCCAGCAGCTCGGGACAACCCAACCTGAATGAAAAACTGTTTTTT. The rearrangement uses TRBV2 and TRBJ1-4, with a tentative D call TRBD1 (6 bases). V was shortened by 6 bases and J by 5 bases, with 19 bases between the two germline ends. Germline CDR1 and CDR2: SNHLY and FYNNEI. The CDR3 runs 16 residues.

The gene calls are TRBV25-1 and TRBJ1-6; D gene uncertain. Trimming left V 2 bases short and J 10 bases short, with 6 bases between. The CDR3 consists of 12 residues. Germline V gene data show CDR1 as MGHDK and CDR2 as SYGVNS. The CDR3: CASSEAGSPLHF. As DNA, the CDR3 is TGTGCCAGCAGTGAAGCTGGCTCACCCCTCCACTTT.

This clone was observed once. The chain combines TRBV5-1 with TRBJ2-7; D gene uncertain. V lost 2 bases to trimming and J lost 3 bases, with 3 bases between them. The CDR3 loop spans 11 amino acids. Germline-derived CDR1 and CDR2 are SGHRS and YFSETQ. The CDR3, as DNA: TGCGCCAGCAGCTTATACTACGAGCAGTACTTC. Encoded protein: CASSLYYEQYF.

The CDR3 DNA reads TGTGCCAGCAGGGCTGGGACAGGGTCTCTACATGAGCAGTTCTTC. Its protein is CASRAGTGSLHEQFF. The genes are TRBV11-1 and TRBJ2-1, with 9 nucleotides matching TRBD1. The V segment lost 6 bases and the J segment 8 bases; nucleotides outside the gene matches: 11. Germline CDR1 is SGHAT and CDR2 is FQDESV (reference sequence). This CDR3 contains 15 residues.

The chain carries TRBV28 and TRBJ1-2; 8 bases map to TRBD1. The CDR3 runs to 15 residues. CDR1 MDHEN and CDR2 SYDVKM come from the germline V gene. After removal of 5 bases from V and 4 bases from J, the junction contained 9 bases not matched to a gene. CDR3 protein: CASSQTGGFIYGYTF. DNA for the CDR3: TGTGCCAGCAGTCAAACAGGGGGGTTCATCTATGGCTACACCTTC.

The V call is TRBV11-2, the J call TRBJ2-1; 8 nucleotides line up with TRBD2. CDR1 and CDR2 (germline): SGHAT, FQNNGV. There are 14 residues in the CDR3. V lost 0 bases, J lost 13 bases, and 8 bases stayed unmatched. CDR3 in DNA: TGTGCCAGCAGCTTAGATCGTACCGGGACTAGTCAGTTCTTC. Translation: CASSLDRTGTSQFF.

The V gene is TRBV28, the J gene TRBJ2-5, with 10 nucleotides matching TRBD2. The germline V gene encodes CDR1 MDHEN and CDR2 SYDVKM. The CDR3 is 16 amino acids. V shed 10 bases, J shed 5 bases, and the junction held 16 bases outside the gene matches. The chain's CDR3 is CATRQVAGGRPETQYF. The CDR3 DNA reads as TGTGCCACCCGACAGGTAGCGGGAGGACGGCCGGAGACCCAGTACTTC. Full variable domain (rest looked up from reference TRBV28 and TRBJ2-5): DVKVTQSSRYLVKRTGEKVFLECVQDMDHENMFWYRQDPGLGLRLIYFSYDVKMKEKGDIPEGYSVSREKKERFSLILESASTNQTSMYLCATRQVAGGRPETQYFGPGTRLLVL.

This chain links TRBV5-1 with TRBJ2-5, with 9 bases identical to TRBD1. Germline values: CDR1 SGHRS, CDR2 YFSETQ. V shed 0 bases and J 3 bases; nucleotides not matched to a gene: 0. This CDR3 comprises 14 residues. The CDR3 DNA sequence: TGCGCCAGCAGCTTGGGGGACAGGGAAGAGACCCAGTACTTC. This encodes CASSLGDREETQYF.

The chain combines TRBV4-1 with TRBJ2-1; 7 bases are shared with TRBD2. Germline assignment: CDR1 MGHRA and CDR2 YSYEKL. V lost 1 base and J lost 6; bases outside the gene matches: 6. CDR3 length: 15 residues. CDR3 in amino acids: CASSQVGGRANEQFF. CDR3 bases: TGCGCCAGCAGCCAAGTCGGGGGGAGGGCCAATGAGCAGTTCTTC.

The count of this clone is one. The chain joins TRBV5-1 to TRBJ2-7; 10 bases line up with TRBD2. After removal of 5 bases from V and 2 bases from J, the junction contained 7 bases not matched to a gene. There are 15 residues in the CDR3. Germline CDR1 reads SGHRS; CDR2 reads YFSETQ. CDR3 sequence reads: CASRGGTSDTYEQYF. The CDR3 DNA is TGCGCCAGCAGAGGGGGGACTAGCGATACCTACGAGCAGTACTTC.

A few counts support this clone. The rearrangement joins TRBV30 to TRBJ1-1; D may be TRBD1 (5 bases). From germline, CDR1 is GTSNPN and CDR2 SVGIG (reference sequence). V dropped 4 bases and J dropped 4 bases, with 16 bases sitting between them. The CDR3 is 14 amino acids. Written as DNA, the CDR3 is TGTGCCTGGACCATCGCGGGGGGTTTCACTGAAGCTTTCTTT. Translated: CAWTIAGGFTEAFF.

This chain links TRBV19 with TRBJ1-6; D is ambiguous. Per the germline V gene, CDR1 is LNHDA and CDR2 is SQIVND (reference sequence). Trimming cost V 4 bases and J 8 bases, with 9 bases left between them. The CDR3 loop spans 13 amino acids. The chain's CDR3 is CASSRVRDSPLHF. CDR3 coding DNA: TGTGCCAGTAGTAGGGTTCGGGATTCACCCCTCCACTTT.

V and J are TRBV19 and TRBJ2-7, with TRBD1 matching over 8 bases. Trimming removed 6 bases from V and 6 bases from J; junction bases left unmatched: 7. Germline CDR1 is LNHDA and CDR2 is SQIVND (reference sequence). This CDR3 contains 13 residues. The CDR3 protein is CASREGTGLEQYF. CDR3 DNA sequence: TGTGCCAGTAGGGAGGGGACAGGTCTCGAGCAGTACTTC.

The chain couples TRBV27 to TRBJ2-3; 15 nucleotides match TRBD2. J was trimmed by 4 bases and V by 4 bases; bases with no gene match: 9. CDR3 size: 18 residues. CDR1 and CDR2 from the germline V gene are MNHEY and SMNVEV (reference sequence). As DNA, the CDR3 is TGTGCCAGCAGTTCCGGGACTAGCGGGGGGCAACCCGCAGATACGCAGTATTTT. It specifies CASSSGTSGGQPADTQYF.

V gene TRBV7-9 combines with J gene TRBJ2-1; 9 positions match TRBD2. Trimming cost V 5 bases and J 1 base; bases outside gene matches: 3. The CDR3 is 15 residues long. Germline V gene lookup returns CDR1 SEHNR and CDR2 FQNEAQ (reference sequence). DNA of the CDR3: TGTGCCAGCAGCCTCAGCGGGGGGTCCTACAATGAGCAGTTCTTC. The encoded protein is CASSLSGGSYNEQFF.

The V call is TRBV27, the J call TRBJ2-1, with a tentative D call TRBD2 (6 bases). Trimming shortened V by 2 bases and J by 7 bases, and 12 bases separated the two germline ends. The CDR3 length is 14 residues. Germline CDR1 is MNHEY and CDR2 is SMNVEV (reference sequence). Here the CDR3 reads CASSLREARNEQFF. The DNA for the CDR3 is TGTGCCAGCAGTTTAAGGGAGGCAAGGAATGAGCAGTTCTTC.

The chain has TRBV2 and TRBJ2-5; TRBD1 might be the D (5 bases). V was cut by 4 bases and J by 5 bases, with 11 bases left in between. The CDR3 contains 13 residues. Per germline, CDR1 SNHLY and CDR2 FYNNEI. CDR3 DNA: TGTGCCAGCAGTGGGCAGGGATGGGAGACCCAGTACTTC. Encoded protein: CASSGQGWETQYF.

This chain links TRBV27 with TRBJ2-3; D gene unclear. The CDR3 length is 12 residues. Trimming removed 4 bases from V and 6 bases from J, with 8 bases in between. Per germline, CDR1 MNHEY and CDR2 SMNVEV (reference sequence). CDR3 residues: CASSSYADTQYF. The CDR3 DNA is TGTGCCAGCAGTTCCTATGCGGATACGCAGTATTTT.

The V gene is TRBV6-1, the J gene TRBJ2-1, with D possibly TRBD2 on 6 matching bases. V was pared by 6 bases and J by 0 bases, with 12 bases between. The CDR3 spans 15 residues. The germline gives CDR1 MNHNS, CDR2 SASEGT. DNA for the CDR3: TGTGCCAGCAGGGGCGGGGCCCGCTCCTACAATGAGCAGTTCTTC. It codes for CASRGGARSYNEQFF.

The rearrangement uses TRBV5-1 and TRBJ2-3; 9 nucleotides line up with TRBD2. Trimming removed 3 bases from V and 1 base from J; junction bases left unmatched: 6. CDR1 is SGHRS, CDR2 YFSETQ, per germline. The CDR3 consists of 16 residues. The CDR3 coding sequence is TGCGCCAGCAGCTCCCCTAGCGGGGTGGGCACAGATACGCAGTATTTT. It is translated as CASSSPSGVGTDTQYF.

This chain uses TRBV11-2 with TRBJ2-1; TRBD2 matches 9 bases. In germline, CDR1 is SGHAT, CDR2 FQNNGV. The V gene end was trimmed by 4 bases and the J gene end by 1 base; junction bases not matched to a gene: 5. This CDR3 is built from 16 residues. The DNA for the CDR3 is TGTGCCAGCAGCTCGGTTAGCGGGGGATCCTACAATGAGCAGTTCTTC. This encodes CASSSVSGGSYNEQFF.

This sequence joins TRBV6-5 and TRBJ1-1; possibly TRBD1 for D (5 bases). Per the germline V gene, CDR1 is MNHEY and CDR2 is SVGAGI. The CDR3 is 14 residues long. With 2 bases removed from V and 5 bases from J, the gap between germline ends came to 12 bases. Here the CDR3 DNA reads TGTGCCAGCAGTTACGGTCTGGGGCGGACTGAAGCTTTCTTT. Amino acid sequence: CASSYGLGRTEAFF.

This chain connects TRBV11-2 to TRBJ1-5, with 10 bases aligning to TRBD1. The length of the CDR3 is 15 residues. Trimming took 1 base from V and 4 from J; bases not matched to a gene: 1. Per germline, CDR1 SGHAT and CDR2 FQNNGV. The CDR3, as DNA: TGTGCCAGCAGCTTAGGACAGGGGGCTAATCAGCCCCAGCATTTT. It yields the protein CASSLGQGANQPQHF.

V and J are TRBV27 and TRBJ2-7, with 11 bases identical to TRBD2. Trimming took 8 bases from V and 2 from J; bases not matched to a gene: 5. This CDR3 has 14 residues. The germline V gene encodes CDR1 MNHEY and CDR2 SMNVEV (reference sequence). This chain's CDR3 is CASGRTSGPYEQYF. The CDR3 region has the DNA TGTGCCAGCGGACGGACTAGCGGGCCCTACGAGCAGTACTTC.

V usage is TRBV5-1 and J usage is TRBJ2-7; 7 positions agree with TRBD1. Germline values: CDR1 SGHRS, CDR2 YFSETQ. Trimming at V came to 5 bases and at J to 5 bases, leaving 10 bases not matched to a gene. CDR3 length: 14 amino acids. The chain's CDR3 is CASSFNRGRHEQYF. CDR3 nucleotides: TGCGCCAGCAGTTTTAACAGGGGTCGGCACGAGCAGTACTTC.